These 25 T cell receptor beta chains originate from one sample sequenced in a study of memory CD4+ T cells and cytomegalovirus serostatus. The sort gate was single viable CD3+CD4+CD8-CD45RO+ cells for memory CD4+ T cells. TCRdb keeps only in-frame clones here, not all; method: immunoSEQ multiplex PCR. In the table there are tens of thousands of clones, about 86% of which are singletons. The material sequenced was memory CD4+ T cells from blood. All receptors derive from an adult in good health and CMV-seropositive.

The rearrangement joins TRBV10-3 to TRBJ1-1; D may be TRBD1 (6 bases). This CDR3 spans 14 amino acids. Germline values: CDR1 ENHRY, CDR2 SYGVKD. V was cut by 6 bases and J by 1 base, with 12 bases left in between. CDR3 in DNA: TGTGCCATCAGGGAGGGGGGAAGGAACACTGAAGCTTTCTTT. Encoded protein: CAIREGGRNTEAFF.

Regarding this clone: Different DNA sequences within this sample yield the same CDR3. Here the CDR3 reads CASSPQNTGELFF. CDR3 sequence (DNA): TGTGCCAGTAGTCCCCAGAACACCGGGGAGCTGTTTTTT. The V and J genes are TRBV19 and TRBJ2-2; D is unresolved. The V gene lost 5 bases and the J gene lost 1 base, with 5 bases spanning the gap. The germline V gene encodes CDR1 LNHDA and CDR2 SQIVND (reference sequence). The CDR3 is made up of 13 amino acids.

The chain couples TRBV25-1 to TRBJ2-3; TRBD2 matches 13 bases. Losses at the gene ends were 5 bases for V and 5 bases for J; bases not matched to a gene: 4. Per germline, CDR1 MGHDK and CDR2 SYGVNS. CDR3 length: 15 residues. CDR3 bases: TGTGCCAGCAGTCCCCGGACTAGCGGGAGAGATACGCAGTATTTT. Translating it yields CASSPRTSGRDTQYF.

This chain connects TRBV15 to TRBJ1-4; D gene unclear. V dropped 0 bases and J dropped 8 bases, with 10 bases sitting between them. CDR3 length: 14 amino acids. Looked up from germline, CDR1 is LNHNV and CDR2 is YYDKDF (reference sequence). The CDR3 DNA reads TGTGCCACCAGCAGAGATAGGAACAGCGAAAAACTGTTTTTT. It specifies CATSRDRNSEKLFF.

This chain joins TRBV6-1 and TRBJ1-5, with a possible D match to TRBD1 (6 bases). Germline assignment: CDR1 MNHNS and CDR2 SASEGT. Trimming left V 2 bases short and J 3 bases short, with 11 bases between. The CDR3 length is 15 residues. The CDR3 reads CASSEMGQNNQPQHF. As DNA, the CDR3 is TGTGCCAGCAGTGAAATGGGACAAAACAATCAGCCCCAGCATTTT.

V is TRBV23-1 and J is TRBJ1-1; 9 bases are shared with TRBD1. TRBV23-1 is an open reading frame, and its role is uncertain. Trimming removed 4 bases from V and 6 bases from J; junction bases left unmatched: 9. The CDR3 consists of 15 residues. This CDR3 reads CASSRGQGGGAEAFF. The CDR3 DNA follows: TGCGCCAGCAGTCGGGGACAGGGCGGAGGAGCTGAAGCTTTCTTT.

This sequence joins TRBV30 and TRBJ1-1; TRBD1 aligns across 7 bases. This CDR3 has 15 amino acids. Germline values: CDR1 GTSNPN, CDR2 SVGIG (reference sequence). V lost 0 bases and J lost 11; bases outside the gene matches: 15. Here the CDR3 DNA reads TGTGCCTGGAGTGTGGGACAGCGGAATCAGAGGTCTGCTTTCTTT. This gives the protein CAWSVGQRNQRSAFF.

This clone was observed a handful of times. The CDR3 protein is CASRGQLGDTQYF. CDR3 DNA sequence: TGTGCCAGTCGGGGACAGCTCGGGGATACGCAGTATTTT. The rearrangement uses TRBV19 and TRBJ2-3, with 7 bases fitting TRBD1. Germline V gene lookup returns CDR1 LNHDA and CDR2 SQIVND (reference sequence). Unmatched junction bases numbered 8, after V lost 8 bases and J lost 6 bases. CDR3 size: 13 residues. Filled out from reference TRBV19 and TRBJ2-3, the complete variable domain reads DGGITQSPKYLFRKEGQNVTLSCEQNLNHDAMYWYRQDPGQGLRLIYYSQIVNDFQKGDIAEGYSVSREKKESFPLTVTSAQKNPTAFYLCASRGQLGDTQYFGPGTRLTVL.

This clone appeared a single time. The rearrangement joins TRBV7-2 to TRBJ1-5; D gene unclear. Germline V CDR1 and CDR2: SGHTA, FQGNSA. V was pared by 3 bases and J by 0 bases, with 9 bases between. The CDR3 contains 15 residues. The DNA for the CDR3 is TGTGCCAGCAGCTTTCAGAAAAATAGCAATCAGCCCCAGCATTTT. Protein: CASSFQKNSNQPQHF.

V and J are TRBV30 and TRBJ2-5; TRBD2 might be the D (6 bases). The CDR3 sequence is 15 residues long. Germline loops: CDR1 GTSNPN, CDR2 SVGIG (reference sequence). V lost 0 bases to trimming and J lost 2 bases, with 13 bases between them. This chain's CDR3 is CAWSVLGEVQETQYF. In DNA, the CDR3 is TGTGCCTGGAGTGTATTGGGGGAGGTTCAAGAGACCCAGTACTTC.

J is TRBJ2-7 and V is TRBV6-1; no clear D gene. CDR1 MNHNS and CDR2 SASEGT come from the germline V gene. V lost 6 bases to trimming and J lost 6 bases, with 18 bases between them. The CDR3 consists of 14 residues. CDR3 coding DNA: TGTGCCAGCAGCACCCGTCTGGAGTCTCCCGAGCAGTACTTC. It yields the protein CASSTRLESPEQYF.

This sequence joins TRBV7-7 and TRBJ2-2; D gene uncertain. The CDR3 runs to 14 residues. The germline V gene has CDR1 SSHAT and CDR2 FNYEAQ (reference sequence). V lost 3 bases to trimming and J lost 1 base, with 6 bases between them. The CDR3 here is CASSLSRNTGELFF. Written as DNA, the CDR3 is TGTGCCAGCAGCTTGTCTAGGAACACCGGGGAGCTGTTTTTT.

V and J are TRBV28 and TRBJ2-1, with TRBD1 identical over 10 bases. V was pared by 4 bases and J by 7 bases, with 7 bases of the junction left unmatched. This CDR3 is 15 amino acids long. Germline V gene data show CDR1 as MDHEN and CDR2 as SYDVKM. Written as DNA, the CDR3 is TGTGCCAGCAGTTCACACGGGACAGGGGCTAATGAGCAGTTCTTC. Amino acids: CASSSHGTGANEQFF.

The chain couples TRBV19 to TRBJ1-3, with D tentatively TRBD1 (5 bases). Trimming removed 5 bases at V and 4 bases at J, with 12 bases between. The CDR3 runs to 14 residues. Germline lookup yields CDR1 LNHDA and CDR2 SQIVND (reference sequence). CDR3 residues: CASSRGSAGNTIYF. The CDR3 nucleotides are TGTGCCAGTAGTCGGGGGAGTGCGGGAAACACCATATATTTT.

The chain couples TRBV18 to TRBJ1-1, with TRBD1 as a possible D gene (6 bases). Germline V gene sequence: CDR1 KGHSH, CDR2 LQKENI. V lost 3 bases, J lost 5 bases, and 16 bases lay in between. This CDR3 is 15 amino acids long. The CDR3 loop reads CASSPESGGRTEAFF. The CDR3 nucleotides are TGTGCCAGCTCACCGGAGTCCGGGGGCCGTACTGAAGCTTTCTTT.

The rearrangement joins TRBV28 to TRBJ2-1; perhaps TRBD2 as D (6 bases). CDR3 length: 12 amino acids. Trimming removed 6 bases at V and 9 bases at J, with 12 bases between. Germline V gives CDR1 MDHEN, CDR2 SYDVKM. The CDR3 DNA reads as TGTGCCAGCAGCTCCGGGGGTCGTGAGCAGTTCTTC. It encodes CASSSGGREQFF. Together with reference TRBV28 and TRBJ2-1, the CDR3 gives the full variable domain: DVKVTQSSRYLVKRTGEKVFLECVQDMDHENMFWYRQDPGLGLRLIYFSYDVKMKEKGDIPEGYSVSREKKERFSLILESASTNQTSMYLCASSSGGREQFFGPGTRLTVL.

The sample holds one count of this clone. The chain employs TRBV7-3 and TRBJ2-1, with D tentatively TRBD2 (5 bases). Germline CDR1 and CDR2: SGHTA and FQGTGA. The CDR3 totals 16 residues. V gave up 0 bases and J gave up 2 bases, with 11 bases separating them. CDR3 nucleotides: TGTGCCAGCAGCTTAACAAGCGGTACGACCTACAATGAGCAGTTCTTC. It is translated as CASSLTSGTTYNEQFF. The full variable domain, with the rest looked up from reference TRBV7-3 and TRBJ2-1, is GAGVSQTPSNKVTEKGKYVELRCDPISGHTALYWYRQSLGQGPEFLIYFQGTGAADDSGLPNDRFFAVRPEGSVSTLKIQRTERGDSAVYLCASSLTSGTTYNEQFFGPGTRLTVL.

This clone was counted a few times. The rearrangement links TRBV28 to TRBJ2-1; perhaps TRBD1 as D (6 bases). Germline values: CDR1 MDHEN, CDR2 SYDVKM. The CDR3 contains 14 residues. The V gene lost 7 bases and the J gene lost 0 bases, with 10 bases spanning the gap. The CDR3 DNA reads TGTGCCAGCAACCAGGGGCTCTCCTACAATGAGCAGTTCTTC. Translation gives CASNQGLSYNEQFF.

The chain carries TRBV7-8 and TRBJ2-7; TRBD2 matches at 11 bases. CDR1 and CDR2 from the germline V gene are SGHVS and FQNEAQ. The V and J ends lost 3 bases and 3 bases, in that order; junction bases with no gene match: 10. The CDR3 is made up of 17 amino acids. The CDR3 is CASSFLAGGTEHYEQYF. The CDR3, as DNA: TGTGCCAGCAGCTTCCTAGCGGGGGGTACAGAACACTACGAGCAGTACTTC.

V is TRBV19 and J is TRBJ1-1, with 9 nucleotides matching TRBD1. Trimming took 10 bases from V and 7 from J; bases not matched to a gene: 10. The length of the CDR3 is 13 residues. Germline V gene sequence: CDR1 LNHDA, CDR2 SQIVND (reference sequence). The CDR3 nucleotides are TGTGCCACTTGCGGACAGGGGTTCGTTGAAGCTTTCTTT. It codes for CATCGQGFVEAFF.

The chain employs TRBV6-1 and TRBJ1-5; no firm D call. Germline values: CDR1 MNHNS, CDR2 SASEGT. Trimming removed 0 bases from V and 0 bases from J, with 9 bases in between. This CDR3 region has 16 residues. The CDR3 loop reads CASSEAVRYSNQPQHF. CDR3 DNA: TGTGCCAGCAGTGAAGCTGTGCGTTATAGCAATCAGCCCCAGCATTTT.

The chain links TRBV10-2 to TRBJ2-5, with D possibly called TRBD1 or TRBD2 (5 bases each). CDR3 length: 15 residues. Germline V gene data show CDR1 as WSHSY and CDR2 as SAAADI. Trimming left V 0 bases short and J 2 bases short, with 10 bases between. DNA of the CDR3: TGCGCCAGCAGTGAGTCGGGGGTGGAGCAAGAGACCCAGTACTTC. Translation gives CASSESGVEQETQYF.

The J gene is TRBJ1-1, the V gene TRBV21-1. TRBV21-1 is a pseudogene. The CDR3 loop spans 13 amino acids. The CDR3 sequence is CASTRVMNTEAFF. In DNA, the CDR3 is TGTGCCAGCACCCGCGTTATGAACACTGAAGCTTTCTTT.

The rearrangement uses TRBV28 and TRBJ1-4, with 9 bases lining up with TRBD1. The CDR3 loop spans 14 amino acids. Trimming at V came to 1 base and at J to 8 bases, leaving 2 bases not matched to a gene. Germline CDR1 reads MDHEN; CDR2 reads SYDVKM. CDR3 sequence: CASSLLGQGEKLFF. In DNA, the CDR3 is TGTGCCAGCAGTTTATTGGGACAGGGCGAAAAACTGTTTTTT.

The chain recombines TRBV19 with TRBJ2-7, with unresolved D. Germline V gene sequence: CDR1 LNHDA, CDR2 SQIVND (reference sequence). The CDR3 length is 14 residues. V lost 5 bases, J lost 2 bases, and 13 bases lay in between. CDR3 in amino acids: CASSLRTFPYEQYF. In DNA, the CDR3 is TGTGCCAGTAGTTTAAGGACGTTTCCCTACGAGCAGTACTTC.